This T cell receptor (beta chain) was observed in a study of blood T cell repertoires in COVID-19. Study at large: Spain, Italy and the United States supplied samples that represented acute and convalescent COVID-19.

With 4 bases removed from V and 3 bases from J, the gap between germline ends came to 11 bases. This CDR3 is 14 amino acids long. CDR1 and CDR2 (germline): SNHLY, FYNNEI. Source study methods: Amplification from reference gene primers served as the basis for estimated nucleated cell counts. Clones were sequenced by immunoSEQ multiplex PCR, and TCRdb holds only the in-frame ones, with some missing. The V and J calls and clone size are taken from that table; D and trimming were inferred from the DNA. The sample has more than 85,000 clones, roughly nine tenths seen once. The sample was peripheral blood. The rearrangement joins TRBV2 to TRBJ2-3; TRBD2 is a possible D gene (6 bases). The TCR sequence derives from an older man with acute or convalescent COVID-19. CDR3 region: CASSVLRGTDTQYF. CDR3 in DNA: TGTGCCAGCAGTGTGTTGCGGGGAACAGATACGCAGTATTTT.